This section outlines one T cell receptor (beta chain) sequence together with its context. In its sample, this clone was seen a few times. It lacks a known antigen. No clone much larger than this one lies a single base away; base qualities are absent. A single peripheral blood draw of about 116 mL on average was collected from each donor into heparinised tubes. A BD FACSAria II was used to sort naive, central memory, regulatory and stem cell-like memory CD4+ T cells with a panel that included CD45RO, CCR7, CD25, CD127, CD95 and CD27. Every sorted population had a purity above 98%. Right away, PBMCs were isolated by Lymphoprep density gradient centrifugation and were stained directly, with no culture step. Samples were stained and sorted in pairs, with one healthy donor and one patient per experiment, so that batch effects were minimized. From a lookup of the germline V gene, CDR1 and CDR2 are SGHRS and YFSETQ. Reading from cysteine to phenylalanine, the CDR3 counts 15 amino acids. Only the CDR3 part of the read is kept: 45 bases, read in frame from the first base. At the junction V is shortened by 4 bases and J by 2 bases; bases outside the gene matches: 8.

The sample is drawn from a study of beta chain features in type 1 diabetes (dated by TCRdb to 2016 to 2019). Regarding the complete study: Mean age, gender distribution, total cell number and subset yield did not differ between patients and healthy donors. Naive and central memory subsets were obtained from all 30 or so donors, but regulatory and stem cell-like memory subsets were isolated from only 8 patients and about eight healthy donors. In the study, TCRB repertoires of sorted circulating CD4+ T cell subsets from recently diagnosed type 1 diabetes patients were compared with those of matched healthy donors. A total of 107,917,701 sorted cells were examined across all samples, and the number of cells per subset was strongly correlated with RNA yield.

All of the isolated RNA was reverse transcribed with the High Capacity cDNA Reverse Transcription Kit, so expressed TCRB transcripts were sequenced. Deep immunoSEQ sequencing was applied to naive, central memory and regulatory T cell samples, giving an average of about 3.8 million total reads per sample. Sorted cells were lysed in RLT buffer and RNA was extracted with DNase-treated RNeasy Micro or Mini kits, depending on cell number. To prevent cross-contamination, every cell subset was processed on its own, while patient and healthy donor samples were processed together. The immunoSEQ multiplex PCR was used to amplify TCRB sequences from cDNA, generating 87-bp fragments that spanned the CDR3 region. The amplicons were sequenced using the Illumina HiSeq platform. Processing in the source paper ran as follows. Synthetic template baselines were used to correct PCR bias computationally, reads within Hamming distance 2 were collapsed together, and singletons that could not be merged were discarded. Reads were aligned against IMGT so that V, D and J genes, CDR3 length and insertions or deletions at six rearrangement sites could be assigned. Clonotype counts were normalized to sorted cell number within each subset before computing true diversity and Gini coefficients with the tcR R package. Repertoire sharing was quantified using the overlap coefficient calculated on TCRB nucleotide sequences. Out-of-frame TCRB sequences from naive cells were analyzed to stand in for the pre-selection repertoire. Sourced from immuneACCESS, this table was stored by TCRdb with only in-frame sequences that have V and J called. A share of the clones is absent; for the studies checked, an unresolved V gene accounts for under half, and the remainder has no known explanation. The V and J calls and clone size were taken over from that table, and D and trimming were inferred from the DNA. This sample comprises 400,000 to 550,000 clones, 10% to 12% of them detected only once. Less than 0.06% of the sample comes from the top ten.

The full study reports these points: Sequencing cDNA rather than genomic DNA could over-represent highly expressing activated cells, although activation and CD3 levels did not differ between groups. At VDJ recombination sites, patients with type 1 diabetes made fewer insertions and deleted more nucleotides, a pattern implying thymic rearrangement abnormalities. Because the HLA sub-analyses included only small numbers of individuals, any influence of HLA type on TCRB rearrangement was left unresolved. In all four CD4+ subsets, TCRB CDR3 length was moderately but significantly shorter in type 1 diabetes patients. Shorter templates might be favored by PCR, yet because patient and control samples were amplified and corrected together, any such skew would affect both groups equally. Naive, central memory and regulatory TCRB repertoires appeared to be more alike among patients than among healthy donors.

Source material: naive CD4+ T cells from blood. The cell subset or site label on this specimen signifies: true naive CD4+ T cells. The sequence was collected from a woman aged 18-30 years in good health. This chain joins TRBV5-1 to TRBJ2-5, and TRBD2 aligns with 7 junction nucleotides. DNA sequence: TGCGCCAGCAGCCTCCAGACTAGCTCTCAAGAGACCCAGTACTTC. It translates as CASSLQTSSQETQYF. The variable domain in full, with residues beyond the CDR3 obtained from the reference TRBV5-1 and TRBJ2-5 genes, is KAGVTQTPRYLIKTRGQQVTLSCSPISGHRSVSWYQQTPGQGLQFLFEYFSETQRNKGNFPGRFSGRQFSNSRSEMNVSTLELGDSALYLCASSLQTSSQETQYFGPGTRLLVL.